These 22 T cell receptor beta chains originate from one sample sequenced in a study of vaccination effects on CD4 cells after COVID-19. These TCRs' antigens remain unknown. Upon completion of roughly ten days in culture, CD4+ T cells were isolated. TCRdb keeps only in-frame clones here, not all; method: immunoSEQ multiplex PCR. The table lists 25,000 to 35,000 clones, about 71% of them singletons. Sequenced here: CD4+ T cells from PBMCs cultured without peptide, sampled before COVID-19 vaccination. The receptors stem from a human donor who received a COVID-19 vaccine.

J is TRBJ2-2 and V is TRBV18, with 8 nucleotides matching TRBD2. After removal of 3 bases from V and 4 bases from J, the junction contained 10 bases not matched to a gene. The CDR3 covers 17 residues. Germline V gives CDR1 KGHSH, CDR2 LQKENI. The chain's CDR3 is CASSPLFIAGLTGELFF. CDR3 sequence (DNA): TGTGCCAGCTCACCCCTTTTCATAGCGGGACTCACCGGGGAGCTGTTTTTT.

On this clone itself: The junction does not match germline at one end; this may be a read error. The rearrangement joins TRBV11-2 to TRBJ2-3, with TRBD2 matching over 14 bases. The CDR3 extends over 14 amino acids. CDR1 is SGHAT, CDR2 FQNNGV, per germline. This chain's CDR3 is CASSLGTSGGHHFF. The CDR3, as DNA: TGTGCCAGCAGCTTAGGGACTAGCGGGGGGCACCACTTTTTT. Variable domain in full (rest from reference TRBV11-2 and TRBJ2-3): EAGVAQSPRYKIIEKRQSVAFWCNPISGHATLYWYQQILGQGPKLLIQFQNNGVVDDSQLPKDRFSAERLKGVDSTLKIQPAKLEDSAVYLCASSLGTSGGHHFFGPGTRLTVL.

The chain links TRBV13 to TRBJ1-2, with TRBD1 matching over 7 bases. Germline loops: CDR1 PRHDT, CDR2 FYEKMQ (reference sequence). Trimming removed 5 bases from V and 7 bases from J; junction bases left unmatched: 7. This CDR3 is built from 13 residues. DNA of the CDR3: TGTGCCAGCAGCATAGAGGGGGCCGGTGGCTACACCTTC. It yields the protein CASSIEGAGGYTF.

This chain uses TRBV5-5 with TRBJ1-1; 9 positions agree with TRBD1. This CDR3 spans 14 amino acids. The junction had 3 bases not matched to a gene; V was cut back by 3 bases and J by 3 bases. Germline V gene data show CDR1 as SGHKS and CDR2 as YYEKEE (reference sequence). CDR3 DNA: TGTGCCAGCAGCTACGGGACAGGGTACACTGAAGCTTTCTTT. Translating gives CASSYGTGYTEAFF.

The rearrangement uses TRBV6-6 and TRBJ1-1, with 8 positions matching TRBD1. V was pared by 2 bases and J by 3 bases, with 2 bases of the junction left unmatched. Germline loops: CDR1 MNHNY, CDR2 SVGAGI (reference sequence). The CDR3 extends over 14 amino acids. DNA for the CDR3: TGTGCCAGCAGTTACGACAGGGGCTACACTGAAGCTTTCTTT. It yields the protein CASSYDRGYTEAFF.

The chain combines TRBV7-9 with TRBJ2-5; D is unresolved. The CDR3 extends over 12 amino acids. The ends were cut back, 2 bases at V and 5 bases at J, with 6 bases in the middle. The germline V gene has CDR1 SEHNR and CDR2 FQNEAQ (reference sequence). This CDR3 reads CASSLNVETQYF. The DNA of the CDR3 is TGTGCCAGCAGCTTAAACGTGGAGACCCAGTACTTC.

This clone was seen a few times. The CDR3 spells CASSEGYRSSYNEQFF. CDR3 in DNA: TGCGCCAGCAGTGAGGGTTATCGAAGCTCCTACAATGAGCAGTTCTTC. J is TRBJ2-1 and V is TRBV10-1, with D uncertain. Germline lookup yields CDR1 WNHNN and CDR2 SYGVQD (reference sequence). Trimming pared 2 bases from V and 0 bases from J, leaving 11 bases between. This CDR3 comprises 16 residues.

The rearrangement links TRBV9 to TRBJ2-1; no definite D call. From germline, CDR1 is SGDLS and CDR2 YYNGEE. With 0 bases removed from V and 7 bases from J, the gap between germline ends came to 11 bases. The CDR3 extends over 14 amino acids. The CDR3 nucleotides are TGTGCCAGCAGCGTAGTCACAGATCGGAATGAGCAGTTCTTC. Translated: CASSVVTDRNEQFF.

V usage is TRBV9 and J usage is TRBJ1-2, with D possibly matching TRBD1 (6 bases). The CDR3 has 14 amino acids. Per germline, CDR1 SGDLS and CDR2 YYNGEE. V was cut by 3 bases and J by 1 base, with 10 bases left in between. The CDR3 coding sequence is TGTGCCAGCAGCGAGGGACAACTTAACTATGGCTACACCTTC. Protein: CASSEGQLNYGYTF.

The CDR3 DNA reads as TGTGCCAGCAGCTTACTCGGACTGTCGAGCACAGATACGCAGTATTTT. It encodes CASSLLGLSSTDTQYF. The chain combines TRBV5-5 with TRBJ2-3; tentatively, D is TRBD2 (5 bases). CDR1 is SGHKS and CDR2 is YYEKEE in the germline V gene (reference sequence). CDR3 length: 16 residues. Trimming cost V 2 bases and J 0 bases, with 13 bases left between them.

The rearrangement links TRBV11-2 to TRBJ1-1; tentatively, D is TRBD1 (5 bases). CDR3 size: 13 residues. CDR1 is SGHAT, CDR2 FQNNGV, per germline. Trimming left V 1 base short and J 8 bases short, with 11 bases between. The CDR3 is CASSLAQAIEAFF. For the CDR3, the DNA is TGTGCCAGCAGCTTAGCACAGGCGATCGAAGCTTTCTTT.

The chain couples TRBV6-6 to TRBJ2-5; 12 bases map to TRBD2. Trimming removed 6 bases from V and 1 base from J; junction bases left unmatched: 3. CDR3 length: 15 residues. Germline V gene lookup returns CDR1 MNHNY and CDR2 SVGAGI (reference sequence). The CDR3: CASRGLAGAQETQYF. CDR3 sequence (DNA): TGTGCCAGCAGGGGACTAGCGGGCGCCCAAGAGACCCAGTACTTC.

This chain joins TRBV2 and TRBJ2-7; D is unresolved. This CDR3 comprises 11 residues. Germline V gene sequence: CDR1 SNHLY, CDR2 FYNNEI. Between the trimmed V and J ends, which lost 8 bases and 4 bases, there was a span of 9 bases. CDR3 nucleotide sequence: TGTGCCAGCTTGGCGTCGTACGAGCAGTACTTC. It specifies CASLASYEQYF. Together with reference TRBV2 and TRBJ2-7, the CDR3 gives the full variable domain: EPEVTQTPSHQVTQMGQEVILRCVPISNHLYFYWYRQILGQKVEFLVSFYNNEISEKSEIFDDQFSVERPDGSNFTLKIRSTKLEDSAMYFCASLASYEQYFGPGTRLTVT.

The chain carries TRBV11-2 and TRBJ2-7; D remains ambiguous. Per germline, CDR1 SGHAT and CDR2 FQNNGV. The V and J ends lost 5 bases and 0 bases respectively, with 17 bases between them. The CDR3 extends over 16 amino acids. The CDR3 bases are TGTGCCAGCAGCCCGAGGTCGGGTCTCGCCTCCTACGAGCAGTACTTC. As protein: CASSPRSGLASYEQYF.

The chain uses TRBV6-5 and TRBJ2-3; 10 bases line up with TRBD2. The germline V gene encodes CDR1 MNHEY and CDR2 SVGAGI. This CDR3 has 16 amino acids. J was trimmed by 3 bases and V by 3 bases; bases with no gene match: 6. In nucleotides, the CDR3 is TGTGCCAGCAGTTATCAACCGGGACTAGCGACAGATACGCAGTATTTT. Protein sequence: CASSYQPGLATDTQYF.

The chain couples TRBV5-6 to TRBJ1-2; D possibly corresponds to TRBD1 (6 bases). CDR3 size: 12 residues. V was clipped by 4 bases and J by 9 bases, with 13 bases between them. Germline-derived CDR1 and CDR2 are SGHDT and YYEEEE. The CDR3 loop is CASSDPRGRYTF. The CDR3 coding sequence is TGTGCCAGCAGCGACCCCAGGGGTCGCTACACCTTC. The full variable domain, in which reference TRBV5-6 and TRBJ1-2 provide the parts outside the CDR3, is DAGVTQSPTHLIKTRGQQVTLRCSPKSGHDTVSWYQQALGQGPQFIFQYYEEEERQRGNFPDRFSGHQFPNYSSELNVNALLLGDSALYLCASSDPRGRYTFGSGTRLTVV.

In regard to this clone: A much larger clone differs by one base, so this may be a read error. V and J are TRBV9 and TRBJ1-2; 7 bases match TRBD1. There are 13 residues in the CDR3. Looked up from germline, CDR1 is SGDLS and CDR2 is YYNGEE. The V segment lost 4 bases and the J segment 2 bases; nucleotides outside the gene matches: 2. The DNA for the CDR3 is TGTGCCAGCAGCCCGGGACAGAACTATGGCTACACCTTC. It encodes CASSPGQNYGYTF.

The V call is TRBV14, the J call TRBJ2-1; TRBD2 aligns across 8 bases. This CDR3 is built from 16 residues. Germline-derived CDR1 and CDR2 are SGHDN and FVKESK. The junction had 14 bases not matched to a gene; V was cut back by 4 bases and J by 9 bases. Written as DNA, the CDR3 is TGTGCCAGCAGCCTCAGGGGTGAGGGACTAGTGCGTGAGCAGTTCTTC. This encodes CASSLRGEGLVREQFF.

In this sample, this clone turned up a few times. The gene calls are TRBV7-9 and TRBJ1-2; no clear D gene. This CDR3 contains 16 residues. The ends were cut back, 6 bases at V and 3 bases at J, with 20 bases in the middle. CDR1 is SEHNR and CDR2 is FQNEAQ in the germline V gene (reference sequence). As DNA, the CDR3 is TGTGCCAGCAGACTCACGGGTCCTAATTCCCACTATGGCTACACCTTC. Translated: CASRLTGPNSHYGYTF.

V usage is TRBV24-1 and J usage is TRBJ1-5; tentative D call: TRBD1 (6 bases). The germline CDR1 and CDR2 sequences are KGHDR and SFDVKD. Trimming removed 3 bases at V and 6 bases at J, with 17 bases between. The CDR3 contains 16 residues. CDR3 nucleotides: TGTGCCACCAGTGATCCGATGCAGGGGATCGGTCAGCCCCAGCATTTT. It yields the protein CATSDPMQGIGQPQHF.

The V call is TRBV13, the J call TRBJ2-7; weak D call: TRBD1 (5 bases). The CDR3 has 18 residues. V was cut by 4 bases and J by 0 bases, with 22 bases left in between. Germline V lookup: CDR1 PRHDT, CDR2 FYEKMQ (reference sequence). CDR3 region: CASSSSGIWGRSSYEQYF. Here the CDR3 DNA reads TGTGCCAGCAGCTCCTCGGGTATTTGGGGCCGAAGCTCCTACGAGCAGTACTTC.

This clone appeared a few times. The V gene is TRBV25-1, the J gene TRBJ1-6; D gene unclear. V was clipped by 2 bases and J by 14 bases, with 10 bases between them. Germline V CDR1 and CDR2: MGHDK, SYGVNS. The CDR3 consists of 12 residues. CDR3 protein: CASSEGLRALHF. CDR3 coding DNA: TGTGCCAGCAGTGAAGGTCTCCGAGCCCTCCACTTT.